This T cell receptor beta chain was profiled in a study of blood T cell repertoires in COVID-19. Study-wide context: Specimens from acute and convalescent COVID-19 originated in the United States, Italy and Spain. PBMCs, B-cell-depleted T cells, or T cells were the source of the cDNA or gDNA that made up the material.

Original handling: Researchers report that nucleated cell counts were estimated from reference gene primer amplification. Measured with immunoSEQ multiplex PCR; TCRdb has only the in-frame clones, and not every one. The V and J calls and clone size were taken over from that table, and D and trimming were inferred from the DNA. The table lists under 300,000 clones, more than 85% of them singletons. Sequencing used peripheral blood. The sequence was obtained from a man between 18 and 29 years old with active or convalescent COVID-19.

CDR3 bases: TGTGCCAGCAGCTTGGATCTAGGGGGTCCCCGTGATGAGACCCAGTACTTC. This sequence encodes CASSLDLGGPRDETQYF. The chain has TRBV5-6 and TRBJ2-5; D perhaps matches TRBD1 (6 bases). CDR3 size: 17 residues. CDR1 SGHDT and CDR2 YYEEEE come from the germline V gene. The V gene lost 0 bases and the J gene lost 5 bases, with 20 bases spanning the gap.